This record concerns one TCR beta chain sequence. The data stem from a study of cytomegalovirus exposure and HLA in healthy donors. The assay was immunoSEQ multiplex PCR, and TCRdb's table has in-frame clones only and misses some. Of roughly 220,000 clones listed, 65% to 85% are singletons. Trimming removed 3 bases from V and 3 bases from J; junction bases left unmatched: 5. CDR3 size: 14 residues. The germline V gene has CDR1 GTSNPN and CDR2 SVGIG (reference sequence). Sample: PBMCs. This TCR was sampled from a woman aged 25 to 39 in good health and CMV-seropositive. The rearrangement links TRBV30 to TRBJ1-3, with 7 bases aligning to TRBD1. CDR3 nucleotide sequence: TGTGCCTGGAGAAACAGGGGTAGTGGAAACACCATATATTTT. Its protein is CAWRNRGSGNTIYF.